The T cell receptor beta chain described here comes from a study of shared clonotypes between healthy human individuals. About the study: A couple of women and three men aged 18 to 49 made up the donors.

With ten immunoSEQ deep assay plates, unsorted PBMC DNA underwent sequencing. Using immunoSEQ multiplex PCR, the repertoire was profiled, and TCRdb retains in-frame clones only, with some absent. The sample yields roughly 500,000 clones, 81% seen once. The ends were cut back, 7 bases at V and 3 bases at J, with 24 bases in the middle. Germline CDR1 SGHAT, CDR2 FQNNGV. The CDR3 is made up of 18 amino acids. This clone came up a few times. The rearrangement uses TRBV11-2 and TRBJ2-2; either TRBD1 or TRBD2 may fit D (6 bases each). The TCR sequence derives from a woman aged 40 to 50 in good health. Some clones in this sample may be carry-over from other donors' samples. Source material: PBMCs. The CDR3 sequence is CASTFGIWGAEDTGELFF. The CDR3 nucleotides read TGTGCCAGCACCTTCGGAATATGGGGGGCGGAGGACACCGGGGAGCTGTTTTTT.